This T cell receptor beta chain was found in a study of PD-L1 blockade in urothelial cancer. This clone was recorded a few times. The method was immunoSEQ multiplex PCR; TCRdb's version includes in-frame clones alone and lacks a portion of them. The repertoire holds some 40,000 clones, with approximately 86% as singletons. The sample's time point: pretreatment peripheral blood. V was shortened by 4 bases and J by 11 bases, with 12 bases between the two germline ends. Germline V gives CDR1 MNHEY, CDR2 SVGAGI. This CDR3 region has 12 residues. Sequenced material: PBMCs, taken around atezolizumab (anti-PD-L1) treatment. The J gene is TRBJ1-5, the V gene TRBV6-5, with D maybe TRBD1 (5 bases). This clonotype was sampled from a man older than 75 with urothelial cancer. As DNA, the CDR3 is TGTGCCAGCAGTTCGGAGAAGGGGACCCAGCATTTT. Translating it yields CASSSEKGTQHF.